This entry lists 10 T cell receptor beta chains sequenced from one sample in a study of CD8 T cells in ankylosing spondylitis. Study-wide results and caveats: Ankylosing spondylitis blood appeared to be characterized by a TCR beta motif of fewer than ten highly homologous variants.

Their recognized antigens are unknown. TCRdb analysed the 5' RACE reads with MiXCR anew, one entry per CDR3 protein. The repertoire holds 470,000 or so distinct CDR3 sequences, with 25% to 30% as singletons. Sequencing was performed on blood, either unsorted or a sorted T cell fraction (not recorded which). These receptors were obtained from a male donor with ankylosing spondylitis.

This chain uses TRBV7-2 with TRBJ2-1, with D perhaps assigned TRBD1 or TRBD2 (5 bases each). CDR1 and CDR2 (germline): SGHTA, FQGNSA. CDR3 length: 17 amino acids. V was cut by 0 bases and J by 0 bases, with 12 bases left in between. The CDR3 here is CASSLAPGGSSYNEQFF. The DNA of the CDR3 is TGTGCCAGCAGCTTAGCCCCTGGGGGTAGCTCCTACAATGAGCAGTTCTTC.

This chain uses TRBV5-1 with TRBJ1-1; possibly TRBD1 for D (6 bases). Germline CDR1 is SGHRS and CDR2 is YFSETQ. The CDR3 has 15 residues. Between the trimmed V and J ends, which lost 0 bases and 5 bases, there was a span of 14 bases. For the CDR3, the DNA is TGCGCCAGCAGCTTGGGGGGTACGGGGGCGACTGAAGCTTTCTTT. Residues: CASSLGGTGATEAFF. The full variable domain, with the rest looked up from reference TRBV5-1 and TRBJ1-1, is KAGVTQTPRYLIKTRGQQVTLSCSPISGHRSVSWYQQTPGQGLQFLFEYFSETQRNKGNFPGRFSGRQFSNSRSEMNVSTLELGDSALYLCASSLGGTGATEAFFGQGTRLTVV.

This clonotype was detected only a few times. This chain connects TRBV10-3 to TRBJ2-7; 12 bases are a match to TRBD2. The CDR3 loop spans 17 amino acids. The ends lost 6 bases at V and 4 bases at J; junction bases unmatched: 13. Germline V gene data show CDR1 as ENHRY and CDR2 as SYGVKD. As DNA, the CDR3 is TGTGCCATCAGGAGTGAGGTGACTAGCGGGAGCTCATACGAGCAGTACGTC. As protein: CAIRSEVTSGSSYEQYV.

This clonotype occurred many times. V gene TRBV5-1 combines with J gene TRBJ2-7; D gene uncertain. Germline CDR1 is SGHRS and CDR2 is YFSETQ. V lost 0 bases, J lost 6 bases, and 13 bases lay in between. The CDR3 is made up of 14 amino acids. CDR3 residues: CASSLGGLRGEQYF. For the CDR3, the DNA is TGCGCCAGCAGCTTGGGGGGTCTGCGAGGCGAGCAGTACTTC.

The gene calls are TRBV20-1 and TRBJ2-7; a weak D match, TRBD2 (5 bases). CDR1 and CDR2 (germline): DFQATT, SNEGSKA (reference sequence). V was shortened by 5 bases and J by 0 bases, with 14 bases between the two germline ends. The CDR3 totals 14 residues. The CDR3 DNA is TGCAGTGCTTGGACTCCCGACCGCTCCTACGAGCAGTACTTC. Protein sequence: CSAWTPDRSYEQYF.

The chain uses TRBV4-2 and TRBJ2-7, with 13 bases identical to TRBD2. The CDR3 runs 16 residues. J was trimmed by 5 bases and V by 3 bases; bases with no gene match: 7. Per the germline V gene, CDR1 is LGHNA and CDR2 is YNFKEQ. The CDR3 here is CASSQVGLAGANEQYF. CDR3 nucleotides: TGTGCCAGCAGCCAGGTTGGACTAGCGGGAGCTAACGAGCAGTACTTC.

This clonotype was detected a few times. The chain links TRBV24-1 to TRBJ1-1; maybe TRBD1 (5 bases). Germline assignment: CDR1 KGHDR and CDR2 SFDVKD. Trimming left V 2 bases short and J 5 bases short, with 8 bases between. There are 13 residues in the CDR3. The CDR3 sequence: CATSDSGRTEAFF. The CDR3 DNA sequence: TGTGCCACCAGTGATTCAGGGAGGACTGAAGCTTTCTTT.

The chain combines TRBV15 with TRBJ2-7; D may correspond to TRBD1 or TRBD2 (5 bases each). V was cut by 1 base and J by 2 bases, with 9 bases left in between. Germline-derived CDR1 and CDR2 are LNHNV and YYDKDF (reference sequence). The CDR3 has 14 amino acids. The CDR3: CATSRAVGAYEQYF. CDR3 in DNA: TGTGCCACCAGCAGAGCAGTGGGGGCCTACGAGCAGTACTTC.

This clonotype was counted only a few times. The CDR3 protein is CASSQALAGGLEQYF. The CDR3 DNA follows: TGTGCCAGCAGCCAAGCTCTCGCGGGAGGTCTCGAGCAGTACTTC. The chain is built from TRBV3-1 and TRBJ2-7; TRBD2 aligns across 8 bases. There are 15 residues in the CDR3. Germline V gives CDR1 LGHDT, CDR2 YNNKEL (reference sequence). The junction had 8 bases not matched to a gene; V was cut back by 1 base and J by 6 bases.

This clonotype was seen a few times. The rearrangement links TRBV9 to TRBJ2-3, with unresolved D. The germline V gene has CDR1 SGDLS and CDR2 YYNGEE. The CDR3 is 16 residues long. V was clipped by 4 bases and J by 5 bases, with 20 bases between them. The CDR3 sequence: CASSRQAPQTVDTQYF. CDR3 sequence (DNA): TGTGCCAGCAGCCGTCAAGCCCCCCAGACGGTAGATACGCAGTATTTT. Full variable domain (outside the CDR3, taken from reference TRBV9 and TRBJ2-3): DSGVTQTPKHLITATGQRVTLRCSPRSGDLSVYWYQQSLDQGLQFLIQYYNGEERAKGNILERFSAQQFPDLHSELNLSSLELGDSALYFCASSRQAPQTVDTQYFGPGTRLTVL.